The 27 T cell receptor beta chains given below trace back to one sample, sequenced in a study of blood T cell repertoires in COVID-19. The data were produced by immunoSEQ multiplex PCR, yet TCRdb's version contains in-frame clones alone and is incomplete. The data show 100,000 to 150,000 clones, approximately 87% seen once. Sequenced input: peripheral blood. The receptors stem from a woman aged 55-70 years with acute or convalescent COVID-19.

This rearrangement joins TRBV9 to TRBJ1-6, with TRBD1 matching 8 bases. V was clipped by 3 bases and J by 11 bases; unmatched bases: 10. CDR3 length: 15 residues. Per germline, CDR1 SGDLS and CDR2 YYNGEE. CDR3: CASSETGVNSAPLHF. The CDR3 DNA reads TGTGCCAGCAGCGAGACAGGGGTAAACTCCGCACCCCTCCACTTT.

This rearrangement joins TRBV2 to TRBJ1-4; D gene unclear. From germline, CDR1 is SNHLY and CDR2 FYNNEI. This CDR3 contains 14 residues. V dropped 8 bases and J dropped 8 bases, with 18 bases sitting between them. The CDR3 DNA is TGTGCCAGCGCTAGGGTCGCGGGTCGGGAAAAACTGTTTTTT. Encoded protein: CASARVAGREKLFF.

V and J are TRBV27 and TRBJ2-7; weak D call: TRBD1 (6 bases). Germline assignment: CDR1 MNHEY and CDR2 SMNVEV (reference sequence). The length of the CDR3 is 13 residues. V lost 2 bases and J 3 bases, leaving 8 bases between the germline ends. The CDR3 bases are TGTGCCAGCAGTTTACGACAGGACTACGAGCAGTACGTC. Translation: CASSLRQDYEQYV.

This clone has only one observation. The chain joins TRBV2 to TRBJ1-5; weak D call: TRBD1 (6 bases). CDR3 size: 16 residues. Trimming shortened V by 1 base and J by 0 bases, and 10 bases separated the two germline ends. CDR1 is SNHLY, CDR2 FYNNEI, per germline. The CDR3 loop is CASSEVRGNSNQPQHF. In DNA form, the CDR3 reads TGTGCCAGCAGTGAAGTCAGGGGAAATAGCAATCAGCCCCAGCATTTT.

This clone was seen a single time. The V gene is TRBV7-2, the J gene TRBJ1-1, with no clear D. V was shortened by 3 bases and J by 1 base, with 12 bases between the two germline ends. CDR3 length: 15 residues. Germline V CDR1 and CDR2: SGHTA, FQGNSA. The CDR3 is CASSLIPGANTEAFF. The CDR3 nucleotides read TGTGCCAGCAGCTTGATTCCGGGTGCGAACACTGAAGCTTTCTTT.

V gene TRBV15 combines with J gene TRBJ1-6; 8 nucleotides agree with TRBD1. This CDR3 contains 15 residues. Losses at the gene ends were 1 base for V and 7 bases for J; bases not matched to a gene: 3. Per the germline V gene, CDR1 is LNHNV and CDR2 is YYDKDF (reference sequence). The CDR3 sequence is CATSRAGGGNSPLHF. The CDR3 nucleotides read TGTGCCACCAGCAGAGCAGGGGGCGGAAATTCACCCCTCCACTTT.

The J gene is TRBJ1-5, the V gene TRBV4-2; D is possibly TRBD1 (5 bases). V lost 4 bases, J lost 7 bases, and 17 bases lay in between. Germline lookup yields CDR1 LGHNA and CDR2 YNFKEQ. The CDR3 contains 15 residues. CDR3 in DNA: TGTGCCAGCAGCCCCGTCGGTGGGGCTCACCAGCCCCAGCATTTT. Protein: CASSPVGGAHQPQHF.

The V call is TRBV19, the J call TRBJ1-2, with 7 bases aligning to TRBD1. The CDR3 covers 12 residues. Losses at the gene ends were 7 bases for V and 8 bases for J; bases not matched to a gene: 7. Germline values: CDR1 LNHDA, CDR2 SQIVND (reference sequence). CDR3 nucleotides: TGTGCCAGTATTGGACAGGCCGGGGGCTACACCTTC. It encodes CASIGQAGGYTF. The full variable domain, completed using reference TRBV19 and TRBJ1-2, is DGGITQSPKYLFRKEGQNVTLSCEQNLNHDAMYWYRQDPGQGLRLIYYSQIVNDFQKGDIAEGYSVSREKKESFPLTVTSAQKNPTAFYLCASIGQAGGYTFGSGTRLTVV.

The chain employs TRBV7-9 and TRBJ1-1, with 7 bases fitting TRBD1. J gave up 4 bases and V 2 bases, and 7 bases lay outside the gene matches. This CDR3 has 15 amino acids. Per germline, CDR1 SEHNR and CDR2 FQNEAQ (reference sequence). DNA for the CDR3: TGTGCCAGCAGCTTATCCACAGGGGTTCGCACTGAAGCTTTCTTT. This translates into CASSLSTGVRTEAFF.

V is TRBV24-1 and J is TRBJ2-1, with TRBD2 as a possible D gene (6 bases). CDR3 length: 16 residues. The ends were cut back, 1 base at V and 0 bases at J, with 9 bases in the middle. The germline V gene encodes CDR1 KGHDR and CDR2 SFDVKD. The CDR3 here is CATSDFGGPSYNEQFF. The CDR3 DNA is TGTGCCACCAGTGATTTCGGGGGACCCTCCTACAATGAGCAGTTCTTC.

CDR3 sequence: CASSDPQRSLVYGYTF. In DNA, the CDR3 is TGTGCCAGCAGTGATCCACAGAGATCCTTGGTCTATGGCTACACCTTC. V and J are TRBV2 and TRBJ1-2; D is unresolved. V lost 3 bases, J lost 4 bases, and 18 bases lay in between. This CDR3 comprises 16 residues. Germline V CDR1 and CDR2: SNHLY, FYNNEI.

Comment on this clone: Additional DNA sequences in this sample encode the identical CDR3. The chain has TRBV11-2 and TRBJ2-7; D perhaps matches TRBD2 (7 bases). The germline V gene has CDR1 SGHAT and CDR2 FQNNGV. The CDR3 runs to 14 residues. The V end was cut by 6 bases, the J end by 7 bases, with 19 bases between. Written as DNA, the CDR3 is TGTGCCAGCAGTTCCTTTCGGGGGCGGGGGGAGCAGTACTTC. Protein sequence: CASSSFRGRGEQYF.

The chain has TRBV4-1 and TRBJ2-2; the match to TRBD2 covers 10 bases. Germline V gene data show CDR1 as MGHRA and CDR2 as YSYEKL. CDR3 length: 19 amino acids. With V trimmed by 0 bases and J by 4 bases, 11 bases remained unmatched. The CDR3 sequence is CASSQDGLGRLAGTGELFF. CDR3 DNA: TGCGCCAGCAGCCAAGATGGTCTTGGGAGACTAGCGGGCACCGGGGAGCTGTTTTTT.

The chain carries TRBV6-4 and TRBJ2-7, with a possible D match to TRBD1 (6 bases). The length of the CDR3 is 15 residues. V was trimmed by 11 bases and J by 0 bases, leaving 20 bases between them. Germline V gene lookup returns CDR1 MRHNA and CDR2 SNTAGT. The CDR3 spells CAFSRRRGSSYEQYF. The CDR3 DNA reads TGTGCCTTCTCAAGACGCAGGGGAAGCTCCTACGAGCAGTACTTC.

The CDR3 nucleotides are TGTGCCAGCAGTTTTGTATACGAGCAGTACTTC. It specifies CASSFVYEQYF. The chain has TRBV6-5 and TRBJ2-7; D is undetermined. CDR3 length: 11 residues. CDR1 and CDR2 (germline): MNHEY, SVGAGI. Between the trimmed V and J ends, which lost 4 bases and 4 bases, there was a span of 5 bases.

The gene calls are TRBV28 and TRBJ1-2; tentative D call: TRBD1 (5 bases). CDR1 is MDHEN and CDR2 is SYDVKM in the germline V gene. This CDR3 comprises 13 residues. Trimming took 7 bases from V and 4 from J, leaving 13 bases between them. CDR3 residues: CASITGSSYGYTF. CDR3 DNA: TGTGCCAGCATTACAGGTTCCTCCTATGGCTACACCTTC.

V usage is TRBV3-1 (or the pseudogene TRBV3-2) and J usage is TRBJ1-1; no definite D call. The CDR3 contains 15 residues. The germline V and J ends were trimmed by 4 bases and 1 base, with 13 bases remaining between them. Germline assignment: CDR1 LGHDT and CDR2 YNNKEL (reference sequence). The CDR3 spells CASSPPTGRNTEAFF. For the CDR3, the DNA is TGTGCCAGCAGCCCCCCAACGGGGAGGAACACTGAAGCTTTCTTT.

The rearrangement joins TRBV15 to TRBJ2-5; 8 bases match TRBD2. The CDR3 contains 16 residues. Per germline, CDR1 LNHNV and CDR2 YYDKDF (reference sequence). J gave up 3 bases and V 9 bases, and 15 bases lay outside the gene matches. DNA for the CDR3: TGTGCCACTTCCAGACTAAGCGGGGGATTCAAAGAGACCCAGTACTTC. Translated: CATSRLSGGFKETQYF.

The V call is TRBV19, the J call TRBJ1-1; TRBD1 matches at 7 bases. Losses at the gene ends were 2 bases for V and 4 bases for J; bases not matched to a gene: 7. This CDR3 is 15 amino acids long. The germline V gene encodes CDR1 LNHDA and CDR2 SQIVND (reference sequence). The CDR3 loop is CASSISGGQITEAFF. The CDR3, as DNA: TGTGCCAGTAGTATAAGTGGGGGACAGATCACTGAAGCTTTCTTT. The full variable domain, in which reference TRBV19 and TRBJ1-1 provide the parts outside the CDR3, is DGGITQSPKYLFRKEGQNVTLSCEQNLNHDAMYWYRQDPGQGLRLIYYSQIVNDFQKGDIAEGYSVSREKKESFPLTVTSAQKNPTAFYLCASSISGGQITEAFFGQGTRLTVV.

This chain joins TRBV19 and TRBJ2-7; TRBD1 matches at 10 bases. The ends lost 1 base at V and 1 base at J; junction bases unmatched: 1. This CDR3 contains 15 residues. Germline loops: CDR1 LNHDA, CDR2 SQIVND (reference sequence). The CDR3 is CASSIVGQGSYEQYF. Written as DNA, the CDR3 is TGTGCCAGTAGTATAGTGGGACAGGGGTCCTACGAGCAGTACTTC.

Remarks on this clone: Other DNA sequences from this sample encode an identical CDR3 as well. The V gene is TRBV19, the J gene TRBJ1-3; a weak D match, TRBD1 (6 bases). V shed 10 bases and J shed 1 base, with 14 bases lying between them. Per germline, CDR1 LNHDA and CDR2 SQIVND (reference sequence). The CDR3 extends over 14 amino acids. The CDR3 reads CATTRGGSGNTIYF. CDR3 DNA: TGTGCCACCACGAGGGGGGGTTCTGGAAACACCATATATTTT.

The chain recombines TRBV5-1 with TRBJ2-5, with 9 bases aligning to TRBD1. V shed 3 bases, J shed 5 bases, and the junction held 2 bases outside the gene matches. The germline V gene has CDR1 SGHRS and CDR2 YFSETQ. The CDR3 is 13 residues long. CDR3 sequence reads: CASSYGQGETQYF. In DNA form, the CDR3 reads TGCGCCAGCAGCTACGGACAGGGGGAGACCCAGTACTTC.

V and J are TRBV19 and TRBJ1-3, with D possibly being TRBD1 (5 bases). Trimming pared 3 bases from V and 0 bases from J, leaving 12 bases between. The germline CDR1 and CDR2 sequences are LNHDA and SQIVND (reference sequence). The CDR3 contains 16 residues. CDR3 bases: TGTGCCAGTAGTATCGGCAGGGTGGGCTCTGGAAACACCATATATTTT. Translating it yields CASSIGRVGSGNTIYF.

The chain links TRBV2 to TRBJ2-1; D not certain. The germline V gene has CDR1 SNHLY and CDR2 FYNNEI. The CDR3 loop spans 13 amino acids. Trimming left V 7 bases short and J 3 bases short, with 10 bases between. Written as DNA, the CDR3 is TGTGCCAGCAATCTCTACGACTACAATGAGCAGTTCTTC. Translation gives CASNLYDYNEQFF.

The chain links TRBV19 to TRBJ1-2; 11 bases agree with TRBD1. The trim removed 6 bases at V and 5 bases at J, leaving 5 bases unmatched. CDR3 length: 14 residues. The germline V gene encodes CDR1 LNHDA and CDR2 SQIVND (reference sequence). In DNA, the CDR3 is TGTGCCAGTAGACCAGGACAGGGGGCTTATGGCTACACCTTC. This translates into CASRPGQGAYGYTF.

The chain employs TRBV5-1 and TRBJ2-1; a weak D match, TRBD1 (6 bases). Germline CDR1 SGHRS, CDR2 YFSETQ. V was cut by 8 bases and J by 0 bases, with 15 bases left in between. The CDR3 covers 15 residues. The CDR3 sequence: CASGVDRFSYNEQFF. CDR3 sequence (DNA): TGCGCCAGTGGGGTCGACAGGTTCTCCTACAATGAGCAGTTCTTC.

The rearrangement links TRBV18 to TRBJ1-3; D is possibly TRBD1 (5 bases). Germline V gene lookup returns CDR1 KGHSH and CDR2 LQKENI. The CDR3 extends over 16 amino acids. Trimming cost V 2 bases and J 2 bases, with 13 bases left between them. CDR3 loop: CASSPTQGNTGNTIYF. In DNA form, the CDR3 reads TGTGCCAGCTCACCAACCCAGGGTAATACTGGAAACACCATATATTTT.